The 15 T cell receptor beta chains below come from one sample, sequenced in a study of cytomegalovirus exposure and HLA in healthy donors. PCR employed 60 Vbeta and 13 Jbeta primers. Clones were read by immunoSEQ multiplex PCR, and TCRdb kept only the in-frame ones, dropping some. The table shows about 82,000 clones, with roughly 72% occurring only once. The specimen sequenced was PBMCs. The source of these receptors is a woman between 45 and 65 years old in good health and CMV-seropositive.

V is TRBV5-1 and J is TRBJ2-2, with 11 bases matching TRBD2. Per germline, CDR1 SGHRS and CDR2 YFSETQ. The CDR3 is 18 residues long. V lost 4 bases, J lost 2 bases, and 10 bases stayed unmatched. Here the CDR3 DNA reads TGCGCCAGCAGCCTTCGACTAGCGGGACCCCCTAACACCGGGGAGCTGTTTTTT. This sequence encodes CASSLRLAGPPNTGELFF.

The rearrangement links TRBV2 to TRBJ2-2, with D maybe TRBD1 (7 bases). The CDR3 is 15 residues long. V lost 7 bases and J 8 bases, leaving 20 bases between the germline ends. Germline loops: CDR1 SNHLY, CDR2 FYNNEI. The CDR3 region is CASIQDRDFWGELFF. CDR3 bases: TGTGCCAGCATTCAAGACAGGGACTTCTGGGGGGAGCTGTTTTTT. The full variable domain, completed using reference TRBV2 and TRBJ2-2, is EPEVTQTPSHQVTQMGQEVILRCVPISNHLYFYWYRQILGQKVEFLVSFYNNEISEKSEIFDDQFSVERPDGSNFTLKIRSTKLEDSAMYFCASIQDRDFWGELFFGEGSRLTVL.

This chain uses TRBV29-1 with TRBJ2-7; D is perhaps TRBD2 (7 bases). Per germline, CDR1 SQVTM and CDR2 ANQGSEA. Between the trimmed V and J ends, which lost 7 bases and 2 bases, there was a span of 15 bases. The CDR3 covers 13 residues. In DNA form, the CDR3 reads TGCAGCGCCGGCCAGGGGACTACCTACGAGCAGTACTTC. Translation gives CSAGQGTTYEQYF.

The DNA for the CDR3 is TGTGCCAGCAGTGAAGGGGGCAGGGCGAACACTGAAGCTTTCTTT. It translates to CASSEGGRANTEAFF. This chain uses TRBV6-1 with TRBJ1-1, with TRBD1 as a possible D gene (5 bases). Per germline, CDR1 MNHNS and CDR2 SASEGT. V was clipped by 1 base and J by 1 base, with 10 bases between them. The CDR3 has 15 residues.

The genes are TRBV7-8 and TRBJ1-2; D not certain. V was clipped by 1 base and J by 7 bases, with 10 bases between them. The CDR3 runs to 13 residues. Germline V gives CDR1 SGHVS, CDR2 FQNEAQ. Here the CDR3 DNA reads TGTGCCAGCAGCTTAGGAGGATCGCGTGGCTACACCTTC. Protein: CASSLGGSRGYTF. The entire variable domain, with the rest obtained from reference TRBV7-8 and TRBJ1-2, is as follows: GAGVSQSPRYKVAKRGQDVALRCDPISGHVSLFWYQQALGQGPEFLTYFQNEAQLDKSGLPSDRFFAERPEGSVSTLKIQRTQQEDSAVYLCASSLGGSRGYTFGSGTRLTVV.

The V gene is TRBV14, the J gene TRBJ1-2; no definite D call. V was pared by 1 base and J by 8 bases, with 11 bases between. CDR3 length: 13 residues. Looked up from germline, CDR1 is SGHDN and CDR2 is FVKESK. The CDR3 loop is CASSQVGRQGYTF. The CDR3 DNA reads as TGTGCCAGCAGCCAAGTAGGCAGGCAAGGCTACACCTTC.

CDR3 sequence: CASSLRRAGTEKLFF. As DNA, the CDR3 is TGTGCCAGCAGCTTACGGAGGGCAGGGACTGAAAAACTGTTTTTT. The chain has TRBV7-3 and TRBJ1-4; possibly TRBD1 for D (5 bases). The CDR3 length is 15 residues. Germline values: CDR1 SGHTA, CDR2 FQGTGA. Deletions cut 2 bases from V and 7 bases from J, with 14 bases between. Drawing the rest from reference TRBV7-3 and TRBJ1-4, the complete variable domain is GAGVSQTPSNKVTEKGKYVELRCDPISGHTALYWYRQSLGQGPEFLIYFQGTGAADDSGLPNDRFFAVRPEGSVSTLKIQRTERGDSAVYLCASSLRRAGTEKLFFGSGTQLSVL.

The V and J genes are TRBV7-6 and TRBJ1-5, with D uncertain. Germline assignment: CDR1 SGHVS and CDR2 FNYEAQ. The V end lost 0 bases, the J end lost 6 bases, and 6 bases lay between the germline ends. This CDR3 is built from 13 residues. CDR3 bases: TGTGCCAGCAGCTTAGCGGCAGGTCAGCCCCAGCATTTT. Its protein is CASSLAAGQPQHF.

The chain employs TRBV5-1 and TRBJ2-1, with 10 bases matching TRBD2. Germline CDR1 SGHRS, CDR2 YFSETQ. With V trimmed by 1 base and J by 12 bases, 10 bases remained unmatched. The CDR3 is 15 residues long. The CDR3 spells CASSLSLAGAGGQFF. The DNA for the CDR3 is TGCGCCAGCAGCTTGAGTCTAGCGGGGGCCGGGGGGCAGTTCTTC.

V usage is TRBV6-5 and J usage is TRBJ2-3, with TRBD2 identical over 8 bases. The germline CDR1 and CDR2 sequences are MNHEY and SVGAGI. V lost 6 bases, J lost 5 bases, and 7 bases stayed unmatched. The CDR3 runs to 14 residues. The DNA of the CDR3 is TGTGCCAGCAGGAGAGCGGGAGAGAAAGATACGCAGTATTTT. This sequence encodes CASRRAGEKDTQYF.

The CDR3: CASSPHRVDAGPQHF. The CDR3 DNA sequence: TGTGCCAGCAGCCCTCACAGGGTCGACGCCGGGCCCCAGCATTTT. V gene TRBV7-2 combines with J gene TRBJ1-5; tentatively, D is TRBD1 (6 bases). Germline CDR1 and CDR2: SGHTA and FQGNSA. Deletions cut 5 bases from V and 9 bases from J, with 20 bases between. CDR3 length: 15 amino acids.

The DNA of the CDR3 is TGTGCCAGCAGTTACCCAGGCACAGATACGCAGTATTTT. Protein sequence: CASSYPGTDTQYF. V usage is TRBV6-6 and J usage is TRBJ2-3; D call uncertain. Looked up from germline, CDR1 is MNHNY and CDR2 is SVGAGI (reference sequence). V gave up 2 bases and J gave up 1 base, with 4 bases separating them. The CDR3 is 13 residues long.

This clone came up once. The CDR3 reads CATSRELTSVSTDTQYF. The CDR3 coding sequence is TGTGCCACCAGCAGAGAGCTTACTAGCGTCAGCACAGATACGCAGTATTTT. This rearrangement joins TRBV15 to TRBJ2-3; 7 positions match TRBD2. Germline CDR1 LNHNV, CDR2 YYDKDF (reference sequence). This CDR3 spans 17 amino acids. The junction had 6 bases not matched to a gene; V was cut back by 0 bases and J by 0 bases.

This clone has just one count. CDR3 sequence: CASSPLAGAYETQYF. The DNA for the CDR3 is TGTGCCAGCAGCCCCCTAGCGGGAGCATATGAGACCCAGTACTTC. V usage is TRBV5-4 and J usage is TRBJ2-5; 10 nucleotides match TRBD2. V was clipped by 4 bases and J by 5 bases; unmatched bases: 8. Per germline, CDR1 SGHNT and CDR2 YYREEE (reference sequence). This CDR3 is built from 15 residues.

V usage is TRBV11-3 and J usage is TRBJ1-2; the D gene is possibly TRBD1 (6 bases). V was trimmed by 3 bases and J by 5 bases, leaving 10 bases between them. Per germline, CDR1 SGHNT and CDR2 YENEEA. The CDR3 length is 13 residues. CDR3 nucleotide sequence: TGTGCCAGCAGCTTCAGGACAGCTTATGGCTACACCTTC. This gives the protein CASSFRTAYGYTF.